This T cell receptor (beta chain) was profiled in a study of beta chain features in type 1 diabetes. TCRB transcripts that were expressed got sequenced, as all of the isolated RNA had been reverse transcribed. TCRdb keeps only in-frame clones here, not all; method: immunoSEQ multiplex PCR. The table shows approximately 150,000 clones, with roughly 10% occurring only once. The CDR3 spans 15 residues. V lost 6 bases to trimming and J lost 3 bases; unmatched junction nucleotides: 11. Germline values: CDR1 MNHEY, CDR2 SMNVEV (reference sequence). With respect to this clone: Its cognate antigen is unknown.

Regarding the study as a whole: For patients and controls alike, PCR might favor shorter templates to the same degree.

The sequencing input was central memory CD4+ T cells from blood. The clonotype comes from a middle-aged woman in good health. The chain couples TRBV27 to TRBJ2-7, with 7 nucleotides matching TRBD1. The CDR3 nucleotides read TGTGCCAGCAGAAGGGTCGACAGGGCTGTCTACGAGCAGTACTTC. Its translation: CASRRVDRAVYEQYF.